This T cell receptor (beta chain) stems from a study of T cell responses to AZD1222 COVID-19 vaccine. Study as a whole: Second doses that came at about 4 or about 12 weeks were put together.

Comment on this clone: Its antigen is not identified.

TCRdb's table, derived via immunoSEQ multiplex PCR, lists solely in-frame clones and lacks some. Among 180,000 or so clones listed, 85% to 90% were seen once. The CDR3 totals 13 residues. Study results and limitations: Mostly white British, mostly female donors; authors suggested clonal diversity may be underestimated. Across the whole spike, CD4 TCRs peaked at regions 160-218 and 743-854.

The sequence derives from an adult in good health. The input for sequencing was peripheral blood, taken on day 0 of AZD1222 vaccination. The V and J genes are TRBV21-1 and TRBJ1-5. TRBV21-1 is marked as a pseudogene. CDR3 coding DNA: TGTGCCAGCAGGCCTCGTATAAATCAGCCCCAGCATTTT. This translates into CASRPRINQPQHF.